This entry lists 11 T cell receptor beta chains sequenced from one sample in a study of T cells in localized non-small cell lung cancer. Profiling relied on immunoSEQ multiplex PCR, and the TCRdb table lists in-frame clones only, not all of them. The sample lists around 94,000 clones, around 90% occurring once. The source was peripheral blood, collected before any cancer treatment. The source is a man aged 40 to 69 with stage I squamous cell lung carcinoma.

The rearrangement uses TRBV7-6 and TRBJ1-5, with D possibly being TRBD1 (6 bases). The V end was cut by 1 base, the J end by 2 bases, with 12 bases between. The CDR3 loop spans 16 amino acids. CDR1 SGHVS and CDR2 FNYEAQ come from the germline V gene. In DNA form, the CDR3 reads TGTGCCAGCAGCTTAGGGATGGGGGCAGGCAATCAGCCCCAGCATTTT. This translates into CASSLGMGAGNQPQHF.

The chain recombines TRBV5-6 with TRBJ2-1; unclear D gene. Trimming pared 1 base from V and 3 bases from J, leaving 11 bases between. The CDR3 loop spans 15 amino acids. Germline CDR1 SGHDT, CDR2 YYEEEE. The CDR3 reads CASSLRRPIYNEQFF. The CDR3 DNA follows: TGTGCCAGCAGCTTGAGGAGACCGATCTACAATGAGCAGTTCTTC.

V and J are TRBV19 and TRBJ2-2; D assignment may be TRBD1 or TRBD2 (5 bases each). Between the trimmed V and J ends, which lost 4 bases and 11 bases, there was a span of 17 bases. CDR3 length equals 14 residues. Germline-derived CDR1 and CDR2 are LNHDA and SQIVND (reference sequence). CDR3: CASSTTGGFLELFF. DNA of the CDR3: TGTGCCAGTAGTACCACAGGAGGCTTCTTAGAGCTGTTTTTT. Full variable domain (rest looked up from reference TRBV19 and TRBJ2-2): DGGITQSPKYLFRKEGQNVTLSCEQNLNHDAMYWYRQDPGQGLRLIYYSQIVNDFQKGDIAEGYSVSREKKESFPLTVTSAQKNPTAFYLCASSTTGGFLELFFGEGSRLTVL.

The rearrangement uses TRBV6-4 and TRBJ2-6; D remains unclear. CDR1 and CDR2 from the germline V gene are MRHNA and SNTAGT. CDR3 length: 19 residues. The V end was cut by 6 bases, the J end by 0 bases, with 21 bases between. The CDR3: CASSRMATESTSGANVLTF. CDR3 sequence (DNA): TGTGCCAGCAGCCGAATGGCCACAGAGAGTACCTCTGGGGCCAACGTCCTGACTTTC.

V is TRBV18 and J is TRBJ1-2, with TRBD1 matching over 9 bases. V lost 2 bases, J lost 4 bases, and 11 bases stayed unmatched. In germline, CDR1 is KGHSH, CDR2 LQKENI. CDR3 length: 17 amino acids. CDR3 sequence: CASSPVGGQGYFYGYTF. CDR3 nucleotides: TGTGCCAGCTCACCAGTCGGGGGACAGGGTTACTTCTATGGCTACACCTTC.

This clone was counted between two and nine times. V usage is TRBV9 and J usage is TRBJ2-5; 9 nucleotides line up with TRBD1. V was clipped by 2 bases and J by 4 bases; unmatched bases: 9. The V gene's germline CDR1 is SGDLS and CDR2 YYNGEE. This CDR3 comprises 16 residues. The CDR3 DNA reads TGTGCCAGCAGCGTGGGCTACAGGGGGCGCCGAGAGACCCAGTACTTC. This codes for CASSVGYRGRRETQYF.

Details on this clone: The germline gene is not matched at one end of the junction; a read error may be the cause. CDR3 sequence (DNA): TGTGCCAGCTCTCCACAGGGGGAACTTGGCTACACCTTC. It specifies CASSPQGELGYTF. The V gene is TRBV18, the J gene TRBJ1-2; the match to TRBD1 covers 8 bases. Germline V gene data show CDR1 as KGHSH and CDR2 as LQKENI. The CDR3 contains 13 residues.

The rearrangement uses TRBV15 and TRBJ2-2; D is possibly TRBD2 (6 bases). Germline CDR1 LNHNV, CDR2 YYDKDF (reference sequence). The CDR3 is 14 amino acids. V lost 0 bases and J lost 6, with 8 bases in between. The CDR3 here is CATSRESGAGELFF. The CDR3 DNA follows: TGTGCCACCAGCAGAGAGTCGGGGGCCGGGGAGCTGTTTTTT.

The chain combines TRBV11-3 with TRBJ2-7, with D tentatively TRBD1 or TRBD2 (6 bases each). Trimming cost V 5 bases and J 3 bases, with 14 bases left between them. The CDR3 runs 14 residues. Germline loops: CDR1 SGHNT, CDR2 YENEEA. Written as DNA, the CDR3 is TGTGCCAGCAGCCCCGGGGGCTCGAACTACGAGCAGTACTTC. Translating it yields CASSPGGSNYEQYF.

The chain links TRBV9 to TRBJ2-5, with D perhaps matching TRBD1 (6 bases). The CDR3 has 16 amino acids. With 0 bases removed from V and 5 bases from J, the gap between germline ends came to 17 bases. Per germline, CDR1 SGDLS and CDR2 YYNGEE. CDR3 nucleotide sequence: TGTGCCAGCAGCGTAGTACAGGGTAGAAACGGGGAGACCCAGTACTTC. It translates to CASSVVQGRNGETQYF.

The chain couples TRBV5-1 to TRBJ2-5; possible D gene TRBD2, 5 bases. The CDR3 loop spans 13 amino acids. V gave up 4 bases and J gave up 1 base, with 8 bases separating them. The V gene's germline CDR1 is SGHRS and CDR2 YFSETQ. The CDR3 spells CASSPGSQETQYF. CDR3 DNA sequence: TGCGCCAGCAGCCCGGGGTCCCAAGAGACCCAGTACTTC.